The text below deals with one TCR beta chain. These data are taken from a study of PD-L1 blockade in urothelial cancer. Here immunoSEQ multiplex PCR was the method, and the copy in TCRdb shows in-frame clones only, minus some. The repertoire holds some 52,000 clones, with roughly 84% as singletons. This CDR3 is 14 amino acids long. Germline-derived CDR1 and CDR2 are SGDLS and YYNGEE. V lost 0 bases to trimming and J lost 5 bases, with 9 bases between them. Specimen: PBMCs, collected around atezolizumab (anti-PD-L1) treatment. The gene calls are TRBV9 and TRBJ2-4; a possible D gene is TRBD2 (6 bases). This clonotype was sampled from a man aged 40-49 years with urothelial cancer. Written as DNA, the CDR3 is TGTGCCAGCAGCGTAGGGGAGGTCCAAAACATTCAGTACTTC. This translates into CASSVGEVQNIQYF.